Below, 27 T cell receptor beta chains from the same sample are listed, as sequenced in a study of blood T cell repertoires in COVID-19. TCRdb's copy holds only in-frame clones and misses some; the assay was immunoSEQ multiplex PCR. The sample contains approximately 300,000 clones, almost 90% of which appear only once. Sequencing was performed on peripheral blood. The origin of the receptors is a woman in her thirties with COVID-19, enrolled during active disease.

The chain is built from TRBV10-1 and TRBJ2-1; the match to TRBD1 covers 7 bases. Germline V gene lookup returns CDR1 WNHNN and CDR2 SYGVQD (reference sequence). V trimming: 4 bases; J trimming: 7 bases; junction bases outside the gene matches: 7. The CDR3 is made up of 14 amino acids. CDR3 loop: CASSAGTAVNEQFF. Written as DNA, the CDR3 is TGCGCCAGCAGTGCTGGGACAGCGGTGAATGAGCAGTTCTTC.

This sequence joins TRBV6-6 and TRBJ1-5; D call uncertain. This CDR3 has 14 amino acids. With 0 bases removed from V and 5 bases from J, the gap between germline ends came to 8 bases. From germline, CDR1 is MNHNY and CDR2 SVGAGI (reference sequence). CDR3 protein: CASSYSGNDQPQHF. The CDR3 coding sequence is TGTGCCAGCAGTTACTCGGGCAATGATCAGCCCCAGCATTTT.

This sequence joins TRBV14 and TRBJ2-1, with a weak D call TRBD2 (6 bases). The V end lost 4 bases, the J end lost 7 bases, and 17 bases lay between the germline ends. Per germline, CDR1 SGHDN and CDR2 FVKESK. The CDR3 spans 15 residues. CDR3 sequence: CASSPGERVRNEQFF. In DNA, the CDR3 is TGTGCCAGCAGCCCTGGGGAGCGGGTGAGGAATGAGCAGTTCTTC. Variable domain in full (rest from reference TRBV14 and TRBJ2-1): EAGVTQFPSHSVIEKGQTVTLRCDPISGHDNLYWYRRVMGKEIKFLLHFVKESKQDESGMPNNRFLAERTGGTYSTLKVQPAELEDSGVYFCASSPGERVRNEQFFGPGTRLTVL.

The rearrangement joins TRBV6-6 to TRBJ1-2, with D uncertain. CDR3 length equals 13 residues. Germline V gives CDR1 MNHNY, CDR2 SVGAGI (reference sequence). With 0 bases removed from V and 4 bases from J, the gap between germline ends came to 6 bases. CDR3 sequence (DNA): TGTGCCAGCAGTTACTCTCAGGCCTATGGCTACACCTTC. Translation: CASSYSQAYGYTF.

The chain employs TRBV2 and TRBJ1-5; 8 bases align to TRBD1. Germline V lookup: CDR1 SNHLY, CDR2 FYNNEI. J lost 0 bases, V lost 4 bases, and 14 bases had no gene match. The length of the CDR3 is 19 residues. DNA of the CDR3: TGTGCCAGCAGTGTGGACCCAGGGACAGGTGATTATAGCAATCAGCCCCAGCATTTT. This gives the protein CASSVDPGTGDYSNQPQHF.

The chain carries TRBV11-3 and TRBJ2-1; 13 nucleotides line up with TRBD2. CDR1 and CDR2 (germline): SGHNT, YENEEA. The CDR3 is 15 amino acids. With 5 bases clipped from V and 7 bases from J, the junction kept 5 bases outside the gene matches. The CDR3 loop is CASSLGGLAGNEQFF. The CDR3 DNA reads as TGTGCCAGCAGCCTAGGGGGACTAGCGGGAAATGAGCAGTTCTTC.

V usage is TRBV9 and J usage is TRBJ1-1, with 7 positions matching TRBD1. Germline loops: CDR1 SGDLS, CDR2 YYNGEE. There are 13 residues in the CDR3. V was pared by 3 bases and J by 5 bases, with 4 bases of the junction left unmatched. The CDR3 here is CASSAQGWTEAFF. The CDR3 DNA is TGTGCCAGCAGCGCACAGGGGTGGACTGAAGCTTTCTTT.

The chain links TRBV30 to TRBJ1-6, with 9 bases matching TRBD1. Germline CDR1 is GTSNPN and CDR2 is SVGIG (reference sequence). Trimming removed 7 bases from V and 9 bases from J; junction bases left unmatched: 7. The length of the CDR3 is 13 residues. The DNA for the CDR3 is TGTGCCTCAAGGGGGACAGGGAGTTCACCCCTCCACTTT. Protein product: CASRGTGSSPLHF.

The CDR3 reads CASSFGRGTDTQYF. The CDR3 nucleotides read TGTGCCAGCAGCTTCGGCAGGGGGACAGATACGCAGTATTTT. The chain recombines TRBV5-4 with TRBJ2-3, with 7 bases that match TRBD1. CDR1 and CDR2 from the germline V gene are SGHNT and YYREEE (reference sequence). Trimming removed 2 bases from V and 3 bases from J; junction bases left unmatched: 3. The CDR3 is 14 residues long.

DNA of the CDR3: TGTGCCAGCAGAAAACTAGCGGGATCCTACGAGCAGTACTTC. Translating it yields CASRKLAGSYEQYF. This chain links TRBV2 with TRBJ2-7; 10 nucleotides align to TRBD2. This CDR3 contains 14 residues. Trimming cost V 6 bases and J 1 base; bases outside gene matches: 3. CDR1 and CDR2 (germline): SNHLY, FYNNEI.

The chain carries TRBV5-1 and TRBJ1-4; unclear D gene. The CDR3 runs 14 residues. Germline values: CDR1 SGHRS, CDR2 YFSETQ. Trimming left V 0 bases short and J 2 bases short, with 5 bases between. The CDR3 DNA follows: TGCGCCAGCAGCTTGGACGGTACTAATGAAAAACTGTTTTTT. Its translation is CASSLDGTNEKLFF.

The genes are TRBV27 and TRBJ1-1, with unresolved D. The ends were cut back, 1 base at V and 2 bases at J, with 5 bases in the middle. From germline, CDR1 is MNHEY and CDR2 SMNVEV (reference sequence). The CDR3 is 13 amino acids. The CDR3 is CASSLYSNTEAFF. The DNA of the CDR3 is TGTGCCAGCAGTTTATACAGTAACACTGAAGCTTTCTTT.

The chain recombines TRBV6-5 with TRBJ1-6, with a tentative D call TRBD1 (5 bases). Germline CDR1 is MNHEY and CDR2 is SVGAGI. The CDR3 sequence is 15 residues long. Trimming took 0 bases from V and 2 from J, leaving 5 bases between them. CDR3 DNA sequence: TGTGCCAGCAGTTACTCGGGGCCCTATAATTCACCCCTCCACTTT. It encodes CASSYSGPYNSPLHF.

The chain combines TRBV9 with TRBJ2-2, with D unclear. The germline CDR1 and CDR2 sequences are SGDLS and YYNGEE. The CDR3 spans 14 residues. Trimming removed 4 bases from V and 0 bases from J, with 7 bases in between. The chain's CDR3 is CASSLQPNTGELFF. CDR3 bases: TGTGCCAGCAGCCTACAGCCGAACACCGGGGAGCTGTTTTTT.

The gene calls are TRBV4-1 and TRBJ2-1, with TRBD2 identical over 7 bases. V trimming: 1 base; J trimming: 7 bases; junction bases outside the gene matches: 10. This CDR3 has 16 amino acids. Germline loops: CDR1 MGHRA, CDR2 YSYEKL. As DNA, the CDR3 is TGCGCCAGCAGCCAAGTAACGGGGGGTCTTAGGAATGAGCAGTTCTTC. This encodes CASSQVTGGLRNEQFF.

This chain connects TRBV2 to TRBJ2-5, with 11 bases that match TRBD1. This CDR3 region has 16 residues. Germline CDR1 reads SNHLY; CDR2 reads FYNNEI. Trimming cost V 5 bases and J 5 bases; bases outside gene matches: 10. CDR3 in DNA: TGTGCCAGCAGTCCCTGGACAGGGGGCCTGGGGGAGACCCAGTACTTC. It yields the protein CASSPWTGGLGETQYF.

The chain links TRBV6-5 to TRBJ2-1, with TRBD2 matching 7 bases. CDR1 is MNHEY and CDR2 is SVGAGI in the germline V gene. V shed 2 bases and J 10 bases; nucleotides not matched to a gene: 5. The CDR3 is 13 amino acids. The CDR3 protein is CASSYATSREQFF. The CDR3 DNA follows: TGTGCCAGCAGTTACGCGACTAGCCGGGAGCAGTTCTTC.

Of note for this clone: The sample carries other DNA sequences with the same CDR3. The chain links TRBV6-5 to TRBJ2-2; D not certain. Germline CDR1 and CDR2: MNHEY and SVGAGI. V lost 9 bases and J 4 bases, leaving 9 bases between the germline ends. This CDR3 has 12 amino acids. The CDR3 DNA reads TGTGCCAGTTCCAGAGGCACCGGGGAGCTGTTTTTT. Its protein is CASSRGTGELFF.

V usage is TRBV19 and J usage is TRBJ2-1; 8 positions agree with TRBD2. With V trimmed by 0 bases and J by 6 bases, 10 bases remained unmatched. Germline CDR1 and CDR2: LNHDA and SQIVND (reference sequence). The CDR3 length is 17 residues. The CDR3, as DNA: TGTGCCAGTAGTATAGATCGATCGGGAGGGTTTTTCAATGAGCAGTTCTTC. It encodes CASSIDRSGGFFNEQFF.

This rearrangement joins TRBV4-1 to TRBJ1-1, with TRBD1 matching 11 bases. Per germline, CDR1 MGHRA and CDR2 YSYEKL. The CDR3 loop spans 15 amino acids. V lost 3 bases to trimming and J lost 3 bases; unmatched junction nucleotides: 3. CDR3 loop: CASSHGQGADTEAFF. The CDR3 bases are TGCGCCAGCAGCCATGGACAGGGGGCGGACACTGAAGCTTTCTTT.

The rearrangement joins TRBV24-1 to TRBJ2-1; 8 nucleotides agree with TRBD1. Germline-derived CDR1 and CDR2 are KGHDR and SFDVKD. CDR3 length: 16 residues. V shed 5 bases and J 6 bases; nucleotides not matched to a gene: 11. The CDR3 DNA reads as TGTGCCACCAGTGCCTCCCAGGGGGCGTTTGGCAATGAGCAGTTCTTC. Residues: CATSASQGAFGNEQFF.

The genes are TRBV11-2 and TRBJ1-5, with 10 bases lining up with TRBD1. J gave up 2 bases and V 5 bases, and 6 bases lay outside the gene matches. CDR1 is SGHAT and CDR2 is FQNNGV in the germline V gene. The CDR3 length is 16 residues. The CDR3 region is CASSMGQGWGNQPQHF. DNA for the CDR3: TGTGCCAGCAGCATGGGACAGGGGTGGGGCAATCAGCCCCAGCATTTT.

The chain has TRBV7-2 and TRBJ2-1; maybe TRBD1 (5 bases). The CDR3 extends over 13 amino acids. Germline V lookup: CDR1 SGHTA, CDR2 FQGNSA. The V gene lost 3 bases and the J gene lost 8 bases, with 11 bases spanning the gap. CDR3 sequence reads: CASSFGQGYEQFF. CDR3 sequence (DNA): TGTGCCAGCAGCTTTGGGCAGGGTTATGAGCAGTTCTTC.

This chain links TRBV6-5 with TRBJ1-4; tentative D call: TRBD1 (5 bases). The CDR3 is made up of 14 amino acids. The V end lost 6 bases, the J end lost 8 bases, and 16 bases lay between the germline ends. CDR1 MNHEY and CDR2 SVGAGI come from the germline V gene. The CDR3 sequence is CASRSTDRGEKLFF. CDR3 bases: TGTGCCAGCAGGAGTACGGACCGGGGGGAAAAACTGTTTTTT.

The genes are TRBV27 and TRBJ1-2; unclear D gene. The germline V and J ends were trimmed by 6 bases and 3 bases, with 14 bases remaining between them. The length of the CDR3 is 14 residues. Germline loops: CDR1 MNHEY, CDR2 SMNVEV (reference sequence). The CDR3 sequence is CASSYSGDDYGYTF. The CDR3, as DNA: TGTGCCAGCAGCTACTCCGGTGATGACTATGGCTACACCTTC.

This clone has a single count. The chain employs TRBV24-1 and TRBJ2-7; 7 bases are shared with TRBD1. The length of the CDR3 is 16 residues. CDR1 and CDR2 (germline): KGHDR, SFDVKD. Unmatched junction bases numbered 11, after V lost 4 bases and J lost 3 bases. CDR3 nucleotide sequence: TGTGCCACCAGTGACACCGGGACAGAATCCCGCTACGAGCAGTACTTC. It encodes CATSDTGTESRYEQYF.

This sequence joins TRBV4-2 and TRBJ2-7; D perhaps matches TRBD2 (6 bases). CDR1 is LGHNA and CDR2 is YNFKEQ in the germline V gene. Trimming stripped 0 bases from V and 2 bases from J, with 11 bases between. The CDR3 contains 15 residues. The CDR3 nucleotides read TGTGCCAGCAGCCAAGAACGGGGGAGCACCTACGAGCAGTACTTC. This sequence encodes CASSQERGSTYEQYF.